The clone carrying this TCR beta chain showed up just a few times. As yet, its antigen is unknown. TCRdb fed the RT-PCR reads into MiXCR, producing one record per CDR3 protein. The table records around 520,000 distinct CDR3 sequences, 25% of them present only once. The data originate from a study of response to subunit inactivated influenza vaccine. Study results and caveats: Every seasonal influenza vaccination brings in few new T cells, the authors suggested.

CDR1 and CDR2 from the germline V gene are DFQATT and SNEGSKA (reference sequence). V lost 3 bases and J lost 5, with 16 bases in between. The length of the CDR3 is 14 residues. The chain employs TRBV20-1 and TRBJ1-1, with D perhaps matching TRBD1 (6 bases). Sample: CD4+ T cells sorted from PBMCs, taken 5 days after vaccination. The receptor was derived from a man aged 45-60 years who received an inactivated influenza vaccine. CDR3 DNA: TGCAGTGCTAGGTGGGGCTGGGGGGCGACTGAAGCTTTCTTT. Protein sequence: CSARWGWGATEAFF.